This T cell receptor (beta chain) was sequenced during a study of T cells in Graves' hyperthyroidism and ophthalmopathy. RNA transcripts gave rise to amplified TCR beta CDR3 regions. First-round RT-PCR with HTBI primers amplified the TCR CDR3 region. TCRdb used MiXCR to reprocess the multiplex PCR reads, holding one entry per CDR3 protein. This table holds about 96,000 distinct CDR3 sequences, 51% found once. There are a few counts of this clonotype. The CDR3 totals 15 residues. Trimming removed 2 bases from V and 3 bases from J, with 15 bases in between. Germline lookup yields CDR1 SGHRS and CDR2 YFSETQ.

The sample comprised blood. The genes are TRBV5-1 and TRBJ2-7; possibly TRBD1 or TRBD2 for D (5 bases each). This sequence was found in a woman aged 40 to 50 with Graves' hyperthyroidism. Here the CDR3 DNA reads TGCGCCAGCAGCTTATGGGACGGTGGATTCTACGAGCAGTACTTC. Translation: CASSLWDGGFYEQYF.